Listed below are T cell receptor beta chains from one sample, sequenced in a study of blood T cell repertoires in COVID-19. Profiling relied on immunoSEQ multiplex PCR, and the TCRdb table lists in-frame clones only, not all of them. Among a few hundred thousand clones listed, under 85% were seen once. The source material was peripheral blood. Receptor source: a man younger than 40 who had recovered from COVID-19. CDR3s include the opening cysteine and the closing phenylalanine or tryptophan. A D gene is named only where the DNA matches it firmly. Rows may omit the clone size; those that give it use once, few, many or a size class.

V	J	D	size	DNA	CDR3
TRBV27	TRBJ2-2	TRBD2	.	TGTGCCAGCACCCCGGGAGCGGGGGGTTTCGACACCGGGGAGCTGTTTTTT	CASTPGAGGFDTGELFF
TRBV4-2	TRBJ1-1	TRBD1	.	TGTGCCAGCAGCCAACAGGACAGGGGGGTCACTGAAGCTTTCTTT	CASSQQDRGVTEAFF
TRBV7-3	TRBJ1-2	TRBD1	many	TGTGCCAGCAGCCCACAGGGGGCTGACTATGGCTACACCTTC	CASSPQGADYGYTF
TRBV29-1	TRBJ2-5	TRBD1	.	TGCAGCGTTGCGGCGACAGGGATGTGGGAGACCCAGTACTTC	CSVAATGMWETQYF
TRBV5-1	TRBJ1-2	.	few	TGCGCCAGCAGTCATGGGGTGGAGGGCTATGGCTACACCTTC	CASSHGVEGYGYTF
TRBV27	TRBJ2-5	.	few	TGTGCCAGCAGTTTATCGGGCAGGGGACCCCAAGAGACCCAGTACTTC	CASSLSGRGPQETQYF
TRBV6-5	TRBJ1-1	.	.	TGTGCCGGTGGTGCAGGGCTCACTGAAGCTTTCTTT	CAGGAGLTEAFF
TRBV6-2/TRBV6-3	TRBJ2-5	TRBD1	.	TGTGCCAGCGGCCGACAGGGATTACAAGAGACCCAGTACTTC	CASGRQGLQETQYF
TRBV24-1	TRBJ2-2	.	.	TGTGCCACCAGTGATCGCCGGGACACCGGGGAGCTGTTTTTT	CATSDRRDTGELFF
TRBV6-5	TRBJ1-5	TRBD1	.	TGTGCCAGCAGTCGGGACAGGGTATGGGGTCAGCCCCAGCATTTT	CASSRDRVWGQPQHF
TRBV5-1	TRBJ2-4	TRBD2	.	TGCGCCAGCAGCGCCTCCGGGACTAGCGACATTCAGTACTTC	CASSASGTSDIQYF
TRBV19	TRBJ1-5	.	.	TGTGCCAGTAGTATAGGCAGGTGGACTTATTTT	CASSIGRWTYF
TRBV21-1	TRBJ2-2	.	.	TGTGCCAGCAGCAAAGGGGGGGTCAACACCGGGGAGCTGTTTTTT	CASSKGGVNTGELFF
TRBV27	TRBJ2-1	.	.	TGTGCCAGCAGTACATGGGGCGTTGAGCAGTTCTTC	CASSTWGVEQFF
TRBV6-5	TRBJ2-7	TRBD1	once	TGTGCCAGCAGCGAGCCGGGACAGGGGCCCTACGAGCAGTACTTC	CASSEPGQGPYEQYF
TRBV6-6	TRBJ1-1	.	few	TGTGCCAGCAGCTCTCGTGTATCTGAAGCTTTCTTT	CASSSRVSEAFF
TRBV6-2/TRBV6-3	TRBJ1-6	TRBD1	.	TGTGCCAGCAGTTACTCCGTCCCGGGACAGAGCTCCTATAATTCACCCCTCCACTTT	CASSYSVPGQSSYNSPLHF
TRBV4-1	TRBJ2-3	TRBD2	.	TGCGCCAGCAGCGGAACTAGCGGGGCCAAAGATACGCAGTATTTT	CASSGTSGAKDTQYF
TRBV2	TRBJ2-3	TRBD2	.	TGTGCCAGCTTCGTACGGGGGGGCCTCACAGATACGCAGTATTTT	CASFVRGGLTDTQYF
TRBV11-2	TRBJ2-1	.	once	TGTGCCAGCAGCTTCGGACAGACCTCCTACAATGAGCAGTTCTTC	CASSFGQTSYNEQFF
TRBV28	TRBJ1-1	TRBD1	.	TGTGCCAGCAGTCCCAGGGGGCTGGGGAACACTGAAGCTTTCTTT	CASSPRGLGNTEAFF
TRBV10-3	TRBJ2-3	TRBD2	.	TGTGCGAGCGGGGCCCTGGGTACAGATACGCAGTATTTT	CASGALGTDTQYF
TRBV18	TRBJ1-1	.	few	TGTGCCAGCTCACAAAGAGTTAACACTGAAGCTTTCTTT	CASSQRVNTEAFF
TRBV2	TRBJ2-5	TRBD2	.	TGTGCCAGCAGTGGAGCCGCGCTAGCGGGGGGCCTGGGAGAGACCCAGTACTTC	CASSGAALAGGLGETQYF
TRBV28	TRBJ2-6	TRBD1	few	TGTGCCAGCACGGGACAGTCAATCTCTGGGGCCAACGTCCTGACTTTC	CASTGQSISGANVLTF
TRBV5-5	TRBJ2-5	.	.	TGTGCCAGCAGCTTGGAGCCCCAAGAGACCCAGTACTTC	CASSLEPQETQYF
TRBV15	TRBJ2-5	TRBD1	.	TGTGCCACCAGCGAGGGACAGGGGGCGCGGGAGACCCAGTACTTC	CATSEGQGARETQYF
TRBV3-1/TRBV3-2	TRBJ2-2	.	.	TGTGCCAGCAGCCCTAGCGCAAACACCGGGGAGCTGTTTTTT	CASSPSANTGELFF
TRBV5-1	TRBJ2-7	TRBD1	.	TGCGCCAGCAGCCTATCCGGGACAGGGTTGGCCGAGCAGTACTTC	CASSLSGTGLAEQYF
TRBV6-1	TRBJ2-1	TRBD1	few	TGTGCCAGCAGTGCCCCAGGGGGCGCGGATTACAATGAGCAGTTCTTC	CASSAPGGADYNEQFF
TRBV6-5	TRBJ1-5	.	once	TGTGCCAGCAGTCCAACAGGGATTATATTTCAGCCCCAGCATTTT	CASSPTGIIFQPQHF